Described below is a single T cell receptor beta chain sequence and its context. The specificity of this receptor is unknown. One base away there is no much larger clone; base qualities are not given. This record belongs to a study of response to subunit inactivated influenza vaccine (dated by TCRdb to the late 2010s). With regard to the full study: The study used deep quantitative T cell receptor repertoire profiling to track responses to a trivalent subunit inactivated influenza vaccine.

To prepare the library, RT-PCR was applied. Sequenced on an Illumina HiSeq 2500. The public sequencing data were trimmed at Q25 with fastp and processed into clonotypes with MiXCR by TCRdb, which kept only in-frame beta chains. Identical CDR3 proteins give one entry, which carries the most common genes and DNA. The sample table holds approximately 530,000 distinct CDR3 sequences, of which approximately 7.1% were seen once. The top ten constitute 10% to 15% of the sample. General study outcomes and caveats: The authors suggested that each seasonal influenza vaccination may recruit only a limited number of new T cells.

The CDR3 measures 17 amino acids from cysteine to phenylalanine. Only the CDR3 DNA is retained, 51 bases long and in frame from the first base. The germline V gene supplies CDR1 MNHEY and CDR2 SVGAGI. V drops 0 bases and J drops 3 bases, leaving 18 bases in between. This specimen consisted of PBMCs from blood, obtained around 25 months after vaccination. Recombination connected TRBV6-5 to TRBJ2-7; the D region possibly corresponds to TRBD1 (6 bases align). This TCR was sampled from a man between 50 and 75 years old who received an inactivated influenza vaccine. Donor details come from another sample of the same person, matched by shared clones. At the DNA level, the sequence is TGTGCCAGCAGTTACTCGAACGAATTGGAACAGGGCTACGAGCAGTACTTC. Translated, this is CASSYSNELEQGYEQYF.